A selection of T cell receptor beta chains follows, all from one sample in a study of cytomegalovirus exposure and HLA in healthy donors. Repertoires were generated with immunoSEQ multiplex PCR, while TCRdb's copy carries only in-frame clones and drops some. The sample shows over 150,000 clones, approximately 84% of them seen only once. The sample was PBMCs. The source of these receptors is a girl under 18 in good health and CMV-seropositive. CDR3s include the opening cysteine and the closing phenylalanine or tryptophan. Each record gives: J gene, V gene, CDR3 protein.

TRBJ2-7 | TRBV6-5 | CASRLDRTTYF
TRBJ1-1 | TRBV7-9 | CASSLFGATRGNTEAFF
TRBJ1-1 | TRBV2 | CASRDQLGGTEAFF
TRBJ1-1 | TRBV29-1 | CSVGRGVTEAFF
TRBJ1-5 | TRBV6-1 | CASSEVRGTGVQPQHF
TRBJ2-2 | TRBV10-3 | CAISEPQGAGELFF
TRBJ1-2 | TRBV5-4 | CASSPDRDYGYTF
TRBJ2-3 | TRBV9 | CASSVLVSADTQYF
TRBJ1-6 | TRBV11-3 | CASSLRVSNSPLHF
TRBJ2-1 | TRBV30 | CAWKRGGRYNEQFF